Shown below are 11 T cell receptor beta chains from a single sample sequenced in a study of shared clonotypes between healthy human individuals. Assay: immunoSEQ multiplex PCR; the TCRdb copy retains only in-frame clones and omits some. The sample yields millions of clones, 90% to 95% seen once. Selected positively for CCR7 and CD45RO-negative, naive CD8 cells excluded terminally differentiated effector memory CD45RA+ cells. The material sequenced was naive CD8+ T cells from PBMCs. Receptors were obtained from a man younger than 30 in good health. Some clones in this sample may be carry-over from other donors' samples.

V and J are TRBV6-1 and TRBJ2-3; maybe TRBD2 (5 bases). Germline CDR1 MNHNS, CDR2 SASEGT. There are 11 residues in the CDR3. V was clipped by 8 bases and J by 8 bases, with 11 bases between them. The CDR3 nucleotides read TGTGCCAGCCAAGTCGGACTTACGCAGTATTTT. Protein sequence: CASQVGLTQYF.

V gene TRBV4-1 combines with J gene TRBJ2-1; unclear D gene. The CDR3 has 17 amino acids. Germline loops: CDR1 MGHRA, CDR2 YSYEKL. V was clipped by 0 bases and J by 0 bases, with 12 bases between them. This CDR3 is CASSQDASWSSYNEQFF. DNA of the CDR3: TGCGCCAGCAGCCAAGATGCCAGCTGGAGCTCCTACAATGAGCAGTTCTTC.

The rearrangement joins TRBV5-1 to TRBJ1-3; no clear D. From germline, CDR1 is SGHRS and CDR2 YFSETQ. Trimming cost V 0 bases and J 4 bases, with 14 bases left between them. This CDR3 is built from 16 residues. The DNA of the CDR3 is TGCGCCAGCAGCTTGGGGCTCGTAGTTGCCGGAAACACCATATATTTT. Translated, it gives CASSLGLVVAGNTIYF.

This clone has just one count. The chain employs TRBV5-6 and TRBJ1-1; 9 nucleotides agree with TRBD1. Germline CDR1 is SGHDT and CDR2 is YYEEEE. With 3 bases clipped from V and 7 bases from J, the junction kept 7 bases outside the gene matches. The CDR3 consists of 14 residues. Written as DNA, the CDR3 is TGTGCCAGCAGCTGGGGGGACAGGGCGTTTGAAGCTTTCTTT. Its translation is CASSWGDRAFEAFF.

The chain is built from TRBV6-6 and TRBJ2-7; 8 nucleotides match TRBD1. The germline gives CDR1 MNHNY, CDR2 SVGAGI (reference sequence). The trim removed 9 bases at V and 9 bases at J, leaving 16 bases unmatched. CDR3 length equals 14 residues. The CDR3 DNA follows: TGTGCCAGTGACAGGGGTCCGGAGTTCCACGGGCAGTACTTC. It is translated as CASDRGPEFHGQYF.

This clone has only one observation. The V gene is TRBV28, the J gene TRBJ2-7; 7 bases are shared with TRBD1. The CDR3 is made up of 14 amino acids. Per germline, CDR1 MDHEN and CDR2 SYDVKM. The V gene end was trimmed by 6 bases and the J gene end by 3 bases; junction bases not matched to a gene: 8. The CDR3, as DNA: TGTGCCAGCAGCTCCATGACAGGGTTCTACGAGCAGTACTTC. It is translated as CASSSMTGFYEQYF.

This clone showed up just once. The chain carries TRBV19 and TRBJ1-5; D might be TRBD1 (6 bases). The V gene lost 4 bases and the J gene lost 2 bases, with 21 bases spanning the gap. Germline values: CDR1 LNHDA, CDR2 SQIVND (reference sequence). CDR3 length equals 18 residues. CDR3 protein: CASSTPRQAMRGNQPQHF. For the CDR3, the DNA is TGTGCCAGTAGTACACCCCGACAGGCCATGAGGGGCAATCAGCCCCAGCATTTT.

About this clone: Other DNA sequences in this specimen translate into the identical CDR3. The V and J genes are TRBV5-6 and TRBJ2-3; D call uncertain. Germline loops: CDR1 SGHDT, CDR2 YYEEEE. The CDR3 has 11 amino acids. The V end lost 1 base, the J end lost 6 bases, and 3 bases lay between the germline ends. Here the CDR3 DNA reads TGTGCCAGCAGCTTGCTGGATACGCAGTATTTT. It specifies CASSLLDTQYF.

A note on this clone: Different DNA sequences within this sample yield the same CDR3. V is TRBV7-2 and J is TRBJ2-1; the match to TRBD1 covers 12 bases. Germline V gives CDR1 SGHTA, CDR2 FQGNSA. Germline trimming cut 4 bases from V and 4 bases from J; bases unmatched to any gene: 2. This CDR3 spans 15 amino acids. CDR3 protein: CASSWGQGAYNEQFF. Here the CDR3 DNA reads TGTGCCAGCAGCTGGGGACAGGGGGCGTACAATGAGCAGTTCTTC.

V is TRBV7-9 and J is TRBJ2-5, with D uncertain. Trimming took off 3 bases at V and 1 base at J, with 6 bases between the two ends. Germline V gene lookup returns CDR1 SEHNR and CDR2 FQNEAQ (reference sequence). The CDR3 runs to 13 residues. Here the CDR3 reads CASSFFVQETQYF. CDR3 DNA: TGTGCCAGCAGCTTTTTCGTCCAAGAGACCCAGTACTTC.

V usage is TRBV28 and J usage is TRBJ2-5; 10 nucleotides agree with TRBD1. Trimming cost V 3 bases and J 4 bases; bases outside gene matches: 14. The CDR3 contains 18 residues. CDR1 and CDR2 (germline): MDHEN, SYDVKM. The CDR3 loop reads CASSLTLPGQGGGETQYF. The CDR3 bases are TGTGCCAGCAGTTTGACCCTCCCCGGACAGGGGGGAGGAGAGACCCAGTACTTC.